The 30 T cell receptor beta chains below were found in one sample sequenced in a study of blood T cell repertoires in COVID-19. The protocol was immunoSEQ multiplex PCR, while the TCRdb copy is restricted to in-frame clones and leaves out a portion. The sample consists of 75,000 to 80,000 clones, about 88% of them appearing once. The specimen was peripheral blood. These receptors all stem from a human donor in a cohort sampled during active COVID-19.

The CDR3 DNA is TGCGCCAGCAGCCGGTGGGCTAGCGAGTACAATGAGCAGTTCTTC. Translating it yields CASSRWASEYNEQFF. The chain has TRBV4-1 and TRBJ2-1, with D perhaps matching TRBD2 (6 bases). Between the trimmed V and J ends, which lost 4 bases and 4 bases, there was a span of 14 bases. Germline values: CDR1 MGHRA, CDR2 YSYEKL. The CDR3 extends over 15 amino acids.

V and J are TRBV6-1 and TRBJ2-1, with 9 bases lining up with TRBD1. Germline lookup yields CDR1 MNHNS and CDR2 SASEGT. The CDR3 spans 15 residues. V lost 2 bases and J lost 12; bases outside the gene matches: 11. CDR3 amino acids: CASSEQGQGFGGQFF. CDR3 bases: TGTGCCAGCAGTGAACAGGGACAGGGATTTGGGGGGCAGTTCTTC.

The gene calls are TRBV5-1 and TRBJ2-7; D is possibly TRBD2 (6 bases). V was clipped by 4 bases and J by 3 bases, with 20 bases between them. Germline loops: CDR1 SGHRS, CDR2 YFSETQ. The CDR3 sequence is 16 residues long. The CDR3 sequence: CASSPSGGTLRYEQYF. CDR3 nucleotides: TGCGCCAGCAGCCCAAGCGGCGGGACGCTACGCTACGAGCAGTACTTC.

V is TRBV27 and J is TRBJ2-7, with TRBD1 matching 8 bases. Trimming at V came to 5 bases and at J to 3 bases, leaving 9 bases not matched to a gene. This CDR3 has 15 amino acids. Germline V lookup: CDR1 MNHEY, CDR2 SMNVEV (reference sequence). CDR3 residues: CASSRWGTGDYEQYF. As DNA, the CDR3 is TGTGCCAGCAGTAGATGGGGGACAGGAGACTACGAGCAGTACTTC.

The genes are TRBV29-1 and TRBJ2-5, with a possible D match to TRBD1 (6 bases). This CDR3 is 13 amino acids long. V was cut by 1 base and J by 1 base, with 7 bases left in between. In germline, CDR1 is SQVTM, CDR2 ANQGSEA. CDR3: CSVEGQVQETQYF. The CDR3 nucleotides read TGCAGCGTTGAAGGACAGGTCCAAGAGACCCAGTACTTC.

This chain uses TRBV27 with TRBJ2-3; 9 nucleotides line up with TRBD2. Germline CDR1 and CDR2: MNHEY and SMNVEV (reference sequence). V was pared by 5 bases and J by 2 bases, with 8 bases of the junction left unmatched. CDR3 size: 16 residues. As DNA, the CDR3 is TGTGCCAGCAGTCCCGGACTAGCGAGAAACACAGATACGCAGTATTTT. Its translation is CASSPGLARNTDTQYF.

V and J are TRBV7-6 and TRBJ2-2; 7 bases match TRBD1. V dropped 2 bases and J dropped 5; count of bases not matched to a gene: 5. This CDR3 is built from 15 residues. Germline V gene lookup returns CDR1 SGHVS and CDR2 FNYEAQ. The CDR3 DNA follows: TGTGCCAGCAGCTTATTGGCCAGGGGGACCGGGGAGCTGTTTTTT. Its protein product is CASSLLARGTGELFF.

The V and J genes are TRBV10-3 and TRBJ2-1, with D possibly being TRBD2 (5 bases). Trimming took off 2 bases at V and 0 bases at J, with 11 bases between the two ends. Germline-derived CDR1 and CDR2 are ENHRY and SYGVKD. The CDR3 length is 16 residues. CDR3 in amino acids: CAISEGRGISYNEQFF. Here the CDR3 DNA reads TGTGCCATCAGTGAGGGTCGGGGAATCTCCTACAATGAGCAGTTCTTC.

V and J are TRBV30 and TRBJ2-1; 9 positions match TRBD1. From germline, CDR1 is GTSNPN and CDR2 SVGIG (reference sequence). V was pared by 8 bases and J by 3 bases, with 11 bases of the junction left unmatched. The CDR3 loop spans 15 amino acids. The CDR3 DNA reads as TGTGCCACGGCCCCCGGGACAGGGTTCTACAATGAGCAGTTCTTC. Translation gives CATAPGTGFYNEQFF. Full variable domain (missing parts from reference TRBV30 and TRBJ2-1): SQTIHQWPATLVQPVGSPLSLECTVEGTSNPNLYWYRQAAGRGLQLLFYSVGIGQISSEVPQNLSASRPQDRQFILSSKKLLLSDSGFYLCATAPGTGFYNEQFFGPGTRLTVL.

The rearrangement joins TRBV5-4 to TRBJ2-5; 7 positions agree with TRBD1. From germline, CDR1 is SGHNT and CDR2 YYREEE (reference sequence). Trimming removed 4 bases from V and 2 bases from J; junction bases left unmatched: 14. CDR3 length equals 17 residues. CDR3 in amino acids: CASSPPGQPTKQETQYF. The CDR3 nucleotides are TGTGCCAGCAGCCCACCGGGACAGCCAACAAAACAAGAGACCCAGTACTTC.

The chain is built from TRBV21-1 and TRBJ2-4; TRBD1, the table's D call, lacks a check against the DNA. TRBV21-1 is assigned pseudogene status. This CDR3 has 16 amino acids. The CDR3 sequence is CASSKDETGLKNIQYF. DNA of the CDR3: TGTGCCAGCAGCAAAGACGAGACAGGTCTCAAAAACATTCAGTACTTC.

The CDR3 sequence: CASSRGTLSGANVLTF. The CDR3 DNA reads as TGTGCCAGTAGTAGAGGTACACTCTCTGGGGCCAACGTCCTGACTTTC. The chain is built from TRBV19 and TRBJ2-6; D not certain. CDR1 and CDR2 from the germline V gene are LNHDA and SQIVND (reference sequence). This CDR3 region has 16 residues. V was cut by 4 bases and J by 0 bases, with 10 bases left in between. The complete variable domain, with remaining parts taken from reference TRBV19 and TRBJ2-6, reads DGGITQSPKYLFRKEGQNVTLSCEQNLNHDAMYWYRQDPGQGLRLIYYSQIVNDFQKGDIAEGYSVSREKKESFPLTVTSAQKNPTAFYLCASSRGTLSGANVLTFGAGSRLTVL.

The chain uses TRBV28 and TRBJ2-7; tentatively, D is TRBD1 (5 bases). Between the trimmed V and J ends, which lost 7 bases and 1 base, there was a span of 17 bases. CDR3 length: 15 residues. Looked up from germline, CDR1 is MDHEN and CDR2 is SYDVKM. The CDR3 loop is CASNWLGARSYEQYF. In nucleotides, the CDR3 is TGTGCCAGCAATTGGTTAGGGGCCCGATCCTACGAGCAGTACTTC.

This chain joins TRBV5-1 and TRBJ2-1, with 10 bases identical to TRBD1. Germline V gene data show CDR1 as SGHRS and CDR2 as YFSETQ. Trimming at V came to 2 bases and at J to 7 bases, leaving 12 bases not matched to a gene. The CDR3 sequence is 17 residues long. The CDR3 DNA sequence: TGCGCCAGCAGCTTCACATTGACGGGACAGGGGTGGAATGAGCAGTTCTTC. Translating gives CASSFTLTGQGWNEQFF.

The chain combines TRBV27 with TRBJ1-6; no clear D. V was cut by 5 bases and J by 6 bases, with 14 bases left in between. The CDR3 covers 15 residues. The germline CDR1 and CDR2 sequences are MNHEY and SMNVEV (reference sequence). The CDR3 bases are TGTGCCAGCAGTATGAGGAGGCAGAGTAATTCACCCCTCCACTTT. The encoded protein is CASSMRRQSNSPLHF.

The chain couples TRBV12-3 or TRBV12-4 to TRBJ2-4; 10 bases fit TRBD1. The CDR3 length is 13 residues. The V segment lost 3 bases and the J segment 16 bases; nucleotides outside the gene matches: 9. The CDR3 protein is CASSFFIRQGAYF. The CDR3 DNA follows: TGTGCCAGCAGTTTCTTCATAAGACAGGGGGCCTACTTC.

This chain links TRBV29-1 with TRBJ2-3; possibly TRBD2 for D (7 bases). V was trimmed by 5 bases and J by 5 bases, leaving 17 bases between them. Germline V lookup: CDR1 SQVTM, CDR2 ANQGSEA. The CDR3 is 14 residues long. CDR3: CSVLGGGSGDTQYF. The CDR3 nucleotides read TGCAGCGTTCTTGGCGGGGGCTCTGGAGATACGCAGTATTTT.

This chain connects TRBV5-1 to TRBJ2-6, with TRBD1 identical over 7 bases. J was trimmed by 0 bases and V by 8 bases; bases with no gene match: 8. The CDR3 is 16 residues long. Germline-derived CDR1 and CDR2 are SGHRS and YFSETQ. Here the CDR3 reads CASALGTDSGANVLTF. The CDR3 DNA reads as TGCGCCAGTGCCCTCGGGACAGACTCTGGGGCCAACGTCCTGACTTTC.

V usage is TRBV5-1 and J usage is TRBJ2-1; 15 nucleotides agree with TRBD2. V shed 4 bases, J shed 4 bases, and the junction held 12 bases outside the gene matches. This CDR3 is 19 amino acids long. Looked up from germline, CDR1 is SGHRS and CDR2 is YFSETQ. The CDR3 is CASSQGTSGGPLQYNEQFF. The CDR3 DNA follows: TGCGCCAGCAGCCAAGGGACTAGCGGGGGGCCACTCCAGTACAATGAGCAGTTCTTC.

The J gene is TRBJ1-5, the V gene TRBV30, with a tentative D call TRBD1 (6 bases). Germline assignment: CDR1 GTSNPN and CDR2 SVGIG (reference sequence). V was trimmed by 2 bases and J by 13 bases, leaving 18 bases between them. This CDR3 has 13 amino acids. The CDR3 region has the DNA TGTGCCTGGAGTCCTGTGGGCCACAGGGATCAGCATTTT. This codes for CAWSPVGHRDQHF.

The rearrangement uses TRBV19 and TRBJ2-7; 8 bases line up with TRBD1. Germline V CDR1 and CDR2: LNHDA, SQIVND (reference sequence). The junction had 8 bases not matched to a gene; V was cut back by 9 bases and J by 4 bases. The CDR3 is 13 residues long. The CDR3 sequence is CASRGTGGYEQYF. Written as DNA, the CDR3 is TGTGCCAGCCGGGGGACAGGTGGTTACGAGCAGTACTTC.

The CDR3 DNA reads as TGTGCCAGCAGCCTTCTCGACGGGACAGCTAATGAAAAACTGTTTTTT. It encodes CASSLLDGTANEKLFF. This chain links TRBV28 with TRBJ1-4, with 7 bases that match TRBD1. After removal of 6 bases from V and 3 bases from J, the junction contained 10 bases not matched to a gene. CDR3 length: 16 residues. Germline V gene data show CDR1 as MDHEN and CDR2 as SYDVKM.

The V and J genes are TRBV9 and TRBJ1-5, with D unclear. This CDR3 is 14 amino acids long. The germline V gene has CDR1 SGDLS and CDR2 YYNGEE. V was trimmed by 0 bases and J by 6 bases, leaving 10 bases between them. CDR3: CASSVGVGGQPQHF. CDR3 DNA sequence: TGTGCCAGCAGCGTAGGGGTCGGAGGTCAGCCCCAGCATTTT.

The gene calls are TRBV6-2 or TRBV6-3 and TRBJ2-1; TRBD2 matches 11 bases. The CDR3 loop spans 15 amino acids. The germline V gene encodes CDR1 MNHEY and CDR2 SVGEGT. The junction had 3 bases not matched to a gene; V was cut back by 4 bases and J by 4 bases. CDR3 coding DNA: TGTGCCAGCAGTTTAGCGGGAGGGGAGTACAATGAGCAGTTCTTC. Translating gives CASSLAGGEYNEQFF.

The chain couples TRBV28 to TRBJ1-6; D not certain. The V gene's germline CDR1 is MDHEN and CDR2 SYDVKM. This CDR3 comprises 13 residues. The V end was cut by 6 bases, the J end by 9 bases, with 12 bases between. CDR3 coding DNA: TGTGCCAGCAGGCCAGGACTGCGTTCACCCCTCCACTTT. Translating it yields CASRPGLRSPLHF.

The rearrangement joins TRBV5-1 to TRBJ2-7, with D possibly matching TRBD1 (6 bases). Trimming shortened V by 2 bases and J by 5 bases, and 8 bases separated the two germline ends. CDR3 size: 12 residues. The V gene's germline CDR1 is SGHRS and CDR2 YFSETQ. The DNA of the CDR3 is TGCGCCAGCAGCTTAAACAGGGACGAGCAGTACTTC. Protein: CASSLNRDEQYF. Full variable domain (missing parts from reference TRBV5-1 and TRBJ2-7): KAGVTQTPRYLIKTRGQQVTLSCSPISGHRSVSWYQQTPGQGLQFLFEYFSETQRNKGNFPGRFSGRQFSNSRSEMNVSTLELGDSALYLCASSLNRDEQYFGPGTRLTVT.

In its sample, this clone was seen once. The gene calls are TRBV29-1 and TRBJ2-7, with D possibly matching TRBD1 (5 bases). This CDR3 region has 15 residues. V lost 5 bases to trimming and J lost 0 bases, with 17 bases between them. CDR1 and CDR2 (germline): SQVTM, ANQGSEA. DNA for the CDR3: TGCAGCGTTAAGCTTGGTACAGGCGACTCCTACGAGCAGTACTTC. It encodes CSVKLGTGDSYEQYF.

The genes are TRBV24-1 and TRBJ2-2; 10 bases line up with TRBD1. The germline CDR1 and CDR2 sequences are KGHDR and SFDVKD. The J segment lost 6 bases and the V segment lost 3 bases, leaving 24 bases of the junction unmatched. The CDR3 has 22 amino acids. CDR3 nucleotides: TGTGCCACCAGTGATCGGCTCCCTCTTAAAGCGGGACAGGGGCCAGGGGCCGGGGAGCTGTTTTTT. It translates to CATSDRLPLKAGQGPGAGELFF.

This CDR3 reads CASKTVSSYNEQFF. The CDR3 nucleotides are TGTGCCAGCAAAACAGTGAGCTCCTACAATGAGCAGTTCTTC. The chain carries TRBV6-5 and TRBJ2-1; no firm D call. The CDR3 runs to 14 residues. CDR1 MNHEY and CDR2 SVGAGI come from the germline V gene. Trimming removed 7 bases from V and 0 bases from J, with 10 bases in between.

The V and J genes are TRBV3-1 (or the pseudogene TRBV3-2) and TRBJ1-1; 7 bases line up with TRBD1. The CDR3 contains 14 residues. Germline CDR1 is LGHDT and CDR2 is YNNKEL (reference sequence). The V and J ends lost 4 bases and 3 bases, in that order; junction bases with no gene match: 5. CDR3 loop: CASSLGTADTEAFF. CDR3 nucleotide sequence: TGTGCCAGCAGCCTAGGGACAGCTGACACTGAAGCTTTCTTT.